A selection of T cell receptor beta chains follows, all from one sample in a study of cytomegalovirus exposure and HLA in healthy donors. Libraries were prepared by immunoSEQ multiplex PCR; TCRdb keeps only in-frame clonotypes and omits some of them. The sample lists approximately 150,000 clones; 88% were seen once. The sample consisted of PBMCs. Every receptor here comes from a woman in her forties in good health and CMV-seronegative. CDR3s include the opening cysteine and the closing phenylalanine or tryptophan. D genes are given only for firm matches. Clone size is shown for a subset of rows, as once, few, many or a class of expanded clone.

clone_size d_call j_call v_call cdr3_length cdr3_nt cdr3_aa
- - TRBJ1-3 TRBV29-1 16 TGCAGCGTTGAAGATGGGTGGGGCCCCAGTCGGAACACCATATATTTT CSVEDGWGPSRNTIYF
- TRBD2 TRBJ2-2 TRBV27 16 TGTGCCAGCAGAAGTTGGGGGAGGGAAAACACCGGGGAGCTGTTTTTT CASRSWGRENTGELFF
- - TRBJ2-7 TRBV6-6 12 TGTGCCAGCACCCTGCCCGGTTACGAGCAGTACTTC CASTLPGYEQYF
- - TRBJ2-5 TRBV4-2 11 TGTGCCAGCAGCCAAGACGTGACCCAGTACTTC CASSQDVTQYF
- TRBD2 TRBJ2-3 TRBV7-8 16 TGTGCCAGCAGCCCTAGACTAGCGGGATTGGTAGATACGCAGTATTTT CASSPRLAGLVDTQYF
- TRBD2 TRBJ2-3 TRBV4-3 17 TGCGCCAGCAGCCAAGACGGGCTAGCGGGAGCCTCAGATACGCAGTATTTT CASSQDGLAGASDTQYF
once - TRBJ2-5 TRBV10-3 14 TGTGCCATCAGTGAGACTCTGTACCAAGAGACCCAGTACTTC CAISETLYQETQYF
- - TRBJ1-2 TRBV6-1 13 TGTGCCAGCAGTCCGACCCAGGGGTATGGCTACACCTTC CASSPTQGYGYTF
- - TRBJ2-7 TRBV27 14 TGTGCCAGCAGTTTAGGGACAAGGTCCTACGAGCAGTACTTC CASSLGTRSYEQYF
- TRBD2 TRBJ2-1 TRBV5-1 15 TGCGCCAGCAGCTCTCAAGGGACTAGCATCAATGAGCAGTTCTTC CASSSQGTSINEQFF
- TRBD1 TRBJ1-1 TRBV6-5 14 TGTGCCAGCACCCTGGGACAGGGGAACACTGAAGCTTTCTTT CASTLGQGNTEAFF
- - TRBJ1-1 TRBV7-8 16 TGTGCCAGCAGCTTAGATTCCGCCAGGGCGAACACTGAAGCTTTCTTT CASSLDSARANTEAFF
- - TRBJ2-7 TRBV5-1 15 TGCGCCAGCAGCCGTGGACAGATAGGACCCTACGAGCAGTACTTC CASSRGQIGPYEQYF
- - TRBJ2-6 TRBV5-4 16 TGTGCCAGCAGCACATATCAGGGCTCCGGGGCCAACGTCCTGACTTTC CASSTYQGSGANVLTF
- - TRBJ1-5 TRBV6-5 13 TGTGCCAGCAGCCGGGACAACTATCAGCCCCAGCATTTT CASSRDNYQPQHF
- TRBD2 TRBJ2-1 TRBV5-1 12 TGCGCCAGCAGCTTAACTAGCGACTCGCAGTTCTTC CASSLTSDSQFF
- - TRBJ2-3 TRBV5-1 12 TGCGCCAGCAGCTTGTCCGTGGATACGCAGTATTTT CASSLSVDTQYF
- - TRBJ2-7 TRBV7-9 13 TGTGCCAGCAGCTTAGACTCAGGCTCCGAGCAGTACTTC CASSLDSGSEQYF
few - TRBJ1-2 TRBV5-4 14 TGTGCCAGCAGCTGGACGGGGGTCACCTATGGCTACACCTTC CASSWTGVTYGYTF
- TRBD2 TRBJ2-3 TRBV4-3 16 TGCGCCAGCAGTGGGAGGGCTACTTCTAGCACAGATACGCAGTATTTT CASSGRATSSTDTQYF
- - TRBJ1-1 TRBV11-3 13 TGTGCCAGCAGCGTCCAGGGTGATACTGAAGCTTTCTTT CASSVQGDTEAFF
once - TRBJ2-5 TRBV6-1 14 TGTGCCAGCAGTGCCGCGGGATTAACAGAGACCCAGTACTTC CASSAAGLTETQYF
- TRBD2 TRBJ2-7 TRBV4-1 16 TGCGCCAGCAGCCAAGTGCCTAGCGGGAGTGGGTACGAGCAGTACTTC CASSQVPSGSGYEQYF
- - TRBJ2-2 TRBV6-5 16 TGTGCCAGCAGTTACTCGACCCAGGCGAACACCGGGGAGCTGTTTTTT CASSYSTQANTGELFF
- - TRBJ2-5 TRBV5-1 11 TGCGCCAGCAGAACGGAAGAGACCCAGTACTTC CASRTEETQYF
- TRBD1 TRBJ2-7 TRBV5-6 14 TGTGCCAGCAGCCCGACGGGACAGCCCTACGAGCAGTACTTC CASSPTGQPYEQYF
- - TRBJ2-7 TRBV6-1 15 TGTGCCAGCAGTGAACCGGGACAGAGGGCGGGGGAGCAGTACTTC CASSEPGQRAGEQYF
- - TRBJ2-3 TRBV4-1 15 TGCGCCAGCAGCCTACAAAGCGGGAGCACAGATACGCAGTATTTT CASSLQSGSTDTQYF
- TRBD2 TRBJ2-3 TRBV11-3 17 TGTGCCAGCAGAGCACAAGCGGGAGTGGTGGGCACAGATACGCAGTATTTT CASRAQAGVVGTDTQYF
- - TRBJ2-7 TRBV19 11 TGTGCCAGTAGCTATAACTACGAGCAGTACTTC CASSYNYEQYF
- - TRBJ1-2 TRBV5-1 13 TGCGCCAGCAGCTTGGAGGGGTGGTATGGCTACACCTTC CASSLEGWYGYTF
- - TRBJ2-7 TRBV30 12 TGTGCCTGGACAGGAAGCTCCTACGAGCAGTACTTC CAWTGSSYEQYF
- TRBD1 TRBJ2-1 TRBV10-3 14 TGTGCCATCAGGCCGGGACAGGGTGGCGATGAGCAGTTCTTC CAIRPGQGGDEQFF
- TRBD1 TRBJ2-6 TRBV6-5 15 TGTGCCAGCAGGCCCGGGACAGGGGCGTCCAACGTCCTGACTTTC CASRPGTGASNVLTF
- - TRBJ2-5 TRBV7-8 13 TGTGCCAGCAGCTCTATGTACCAAGAGACCCAGTACTTC CASSSMYQETQYF
- TRBD2 TRBJ2-5 TRBV7-7 14 TGTGCTAGCAGCTTGGGACTATATGAGGAGACCCAGTACTTC CASSLGLYEETQYF
once - TRBJ2-2 TRBV10-1 14 TGCGCCAGCAGTGGAGGACTGGGGACCGGGGAGCTGTTTTTT CASSGGLGTGELFF
few - TRBJ2-7 TRBV4-1 13 TGCGCCAGCAGCCAACTAGCCGCCTACGAGCAGTACTTC CASSQLAAYEQYF
- TRBD2 TRBJ2-3 TRBV5-1 16 TGCGCCAGCAGCTTGGGTAGCGGGACTTTCACAGATACGCAGTATTTT CASSLGSGTFTDTQYF
- TRBD2 TRBJ2-5 TRBV9 15 TGTGCCAGCAGCCCTCCGGGACTAGGGAAAGAGACCCAGTACTTC CASSPPGLGKETQYF
- - TRBJ2-2 TRBV5-4 16 TGTGCCAGCAGTTTGGGTAGACCAGGTAACACCGGGGAGCTGTTTTTT CASSLGRPGNTGELFF
- TRBD2 TRBJ2-5 TRBV5-1 14 TGCGCCAGCAGTGTTCTAGCGGGTGCGGAGACCCAGTACTTC CASSVLAGAETQYF
- TRBD2 TRBJ2-2 TRBV2 14 TGTGCCAGCAGGGGACTAGCGAACACCGGGGAGCTGTTTTTT CASRGLANTGELFF
once - TRBJ1-1 TRBV7-9 13 TGTGCCAGCAGCTTTTCGGGGAACACTGAAGCTTTCTTT CASSFSGNTEAFF
- TRBD2 TRBJ2-1 TRBV5-4 16 TGTGCCAGCAGCTTGGGCGGGACTAGCGGGAGGGGTGAGCAGTTCTTC CASSLGGTSGRGEQFF